These 26 T cell receptor beta chains were all obtained from the same sample, sequenced in a study of cytomegalovirus exposure and HLA in healthy donors. This PCR relied on a set of 60 Vbeta primers and 13 Jbeta primers. Produced via immunoSEQ multiplex PCR; TCRdb's table is partial and in-frame only. The sample yields approximately 180,000 clones, about 13% seen once. Material: PBMCs. All receptors come from a man between 45 and 60 years old in good health and CMV-seropositive.

This clone came up a few times. V gene TRBV5-1 combines with J gene TRBJ2-7; 8 nucleotides match TRBD2. CDR1 is SGHRS and CDR2 is YFSETQ in the germline V gene. This CDR3 contains 15 residues. The CDR3 sequence is CASSLEPGGDYAQYV. CDR3 coding DNA: TGCGCCAGCAGCTTGGAACCGGGGGGGGACTACGCGCAGTACGTC.

This clone was seen a handful of times. This rearrangement joins TRBV9 to TRBJ2-3, with 10 bases matching TRBD2. This CDR3 region has 18 residues. Germline V gene lookup returns CDR1 SGDLS and CDR2 YYNGEE. V lost 4 bases and J lost 3; bases outside the gene matches: 14. CDR3 DNA sequence: TGTGCCAGCAGCCCCCGGGGGAGCGGGGGGGCCGTTACAGATACGCAGTATTTT. Its protein is CASSPRGSGGAVTDTQYF. The complete variable domain, with remaining parts taken from reference TRBV9 and TRBJ2-3, reads DSGVTQTPKHLITATGQRVTLRCSPRSGDLSVYWYQQSLDQGLQFLIQYYNGEERAKGNILERFSAQQFPDLHSELNLSSLELGDSALYFCASSPRGSGGAVTDTQYFGPGTRLTVL.

The V call is TRBV5-1, the J call TRBJ1-5, with TRBD1 matching 9 bases. CDR1 is SGHRS, CDR2 YFSETQ, per germline. V dropped 0 bases and J dropped 7; count of bases not matched to a gene: 5. The CDR3 sequence is 15 residues long. CDR3 coding DNA: TGCGCCAGCAGCTTGGAGGGACAGGGAGGACAGCCCCAGCATTTT. Amino acid sequence: CASSLEGQGGQPQHF.

This chain connects TRBV10-3 to TRBJ1-3; D call uncertain. CDR1 and CDR2 from the germline V gene are ENHRY and SYGVKD. Trimming left V 3 bases short and J 4 bases short, with 13 bases between. The CDR3 has 15 residues. CDR3 coding DNA: TGTGCCATCAGTGAACAGATTTTGTTGGGAAACACCATATATTTT. Encoded protein: CAISEQILLGNTIYF.

The rearrangement links TRBV2 to TRBJ2-7, with D unresolved. The CDR3 is 12 amino acids. V shed 3 bases and J shed 3 bases, with 6 bases lying between them. Germline CDR1 is SNHLY and CDR2 is FYNNEI. CDR3 DNA sequence: TGTGCCAGCAGTGAGCACAGCTACGAGCAGTACTTC. Amino acid sequence: CASSEHSYEQYF.

This rearrangement joins TRBV11-2 to TRBJ1-1; a possible D gene is TRBD1 (5 bases). Germline V CDR1 and CDR2: SGHAT, FQNNGV. Trimming took 0 bases from V and 0 from J, leaving 8 bases between them. The CDR3 runs 15 residues. CDR3 DNA: TGTGCCAGCAGCTTAGAGGCAGGGATGAACACTGAAGCTTTCTTT. Protein: CASSLEAGMNTEAFF.

The chain combines TRBV30 with TRBJ2-7; the match to TRBD1 covers 10 bases. The ends lost 7 bases at V and 5 bases at J; junction bases unmatched: 5. This CDR3 is 12 amino acids long. Germline loops: CDR1 GTSNPN, CDR2 SVGIG (reference sequence). CDR3 sequence (DNA): TGTGCCTCCCGGGACAGGGGACACGAGCAGTACGTC. It translates to CASRDRGHEQYV.

The chain joins TRBV30 to TRBJ1-1, with a weak D call TRBD1 (6 bases). The CDR3 length is 18 residues. Germline V gives CDR1 GTSNPN, CDR2 SVGIG (reference sequence). Trimming cost V 4 bases and J 0 bases, with 24 bases left between them. Written as DNA, the CDR3 is TGTGCCTGGATAGTGATCGGGAGGGACGGACAGATGAACACTGAAGCTTTCTTT. This codes for CAWIVIGRDGQMNTEAFF.

Only a few counts were recorded for this clone. This rearrangement joins TRBV5-6 to TRBJ2-2; 9 nucleotides agree with TRBD2. This CDR3 is 16 amino acids long. The V segment lost 3 bases and the J segment 6 bases; nucleotides outside the gene matches: 9. In germline, CDR1 is SGHDT, CDR2 YYEEEE. CDR3 nucleotide sequence: TGTGCCAGCAGCTCTCCCAGGACTAGCGAGGCCGGGGAGCTGTTTTTT. This gives the protein CASSSPRTSEAGELFF. Looking up the rest from reference TRBV5-6 and TRBJ2-2 gives the full variable domain: DAGVTQSPTHLIKTRGQQVTLRCSPKSGHDTVSWYQQALGQGPQFIFQYYEEEERQRGNFPDRFSGHQFPNYSSELNVNALLLGDSALYLCASSSPRTSEAGELFFGEGSRLTVL.

This clone was observed a handful of times. The V and J genes are TRBV27 and TRBJ1-4, with D unclear. Germline loops: CDR1 MNHEY, CDR2 SMNVEV (reference sequence). The CDR3 totals 11 residues. V lost 3 bases and J lost 7, with 3 bases in between. In nucleotides, the CDR3 is TGTGCCAGCAGTTTCGGTGAAAAACTGTTTTTT. This sequence encodes CASSFGEKLFF.

This clone was recorded a few times. This chain uses TRBV6-4 with TRBJ2-3, with 7 bases lining up with TRBD1. Germline loops: CDR1 MRHNA, CDR2 SNTAGT. CDR3 length equals 15 residues. The junction had 9 bases not matched to a gene; V was cut back by 5 bases and J by 4 bases. The DNA for the CDR3 is TGTGCCAGCAGTCTAGAGGGGGCTGGCGCAGATACGCAGTATTTT. Translated, it gives CASSLEGAGADTQYF.

This rearrangement joins TRBV9 to TRBJ2-5, with a tentative D call TRBD2 (5 bases). Germline assignment: CDR1 SGDLS and CDR2 YYNGEE. The germline V and J ends were trimmed by 3 bases and 5 bases, with 14 bases remaining between them. This CDR3 has 14 residues. CDR3 residues: CASSAFHRGETQYF. CDR3 in DNA: TGTGCCAGCAGCGCCTTCCACCGAGGGGAGACCCAGTACTTC. Variable domain in full (rest from reference TRBV9 and TRBJ2-5): DSGVTQTPKHLITATGQRVTLRCSPRSGDLSVYWYQQSLDQGLQFLIQYYNGEERAKGNILERFSAQQFPDLHSELNLSSLELGDSALYFCASSAFHRGETQYFGPGTRLLVL.

This chain links TRBV29-1 with TRBJ2-2, with D perhaps TRBD1 (6 bases). There are 13 residues in the CDR3. Between the trimmed V and J ends, which lost 7 bases and 0 bases, there was a span of 9 bases. Germline V gene data show CDR1 as SQVTM and CDR2 as ANQGSEA. The CDR3 reads CSGQDTNTGELFF. DNA of the CDR3: TGCAGCGGACAGGATACGAACACCGGGGAGCTGTTTTTT.

The chain carries TRBV19 and TRBJ2-7; TRBD1 aligns across 7 bases. V shed 6 bases, J shed 5 bases, and the junction held 10 bases outside the gene matches. This CDR3 has 14 residues. CDR1 is LNHDA and CDR2 is SQIVND in the germline V gene (reference sequence). The CDR3, as DNA: TGTGCCAGTAGCCCGACAGGGTTTAGTCACGAGCAGTACGTC. Its protein product is CASSPTGFSHEQYV.

This clone was counted only a few times. The chain joins TRBV19 to TRBJ1-1, with 8 positions matching TRBD1. The CDR3 has 16 residues. V lost 3 bases, J lost 4 bases, and 10 bases stayed unmatched. CDR1 and CDR2 from the germline V gene are LNHDA and SQIVND (reference sequence). The DNA of the CDR3 is TGTGCCAGTAGTATGGGACAGGCCCTGGGGGGCACTGAAGCTTTCTTT. Translating gives CASSMGQALGGTEAFF. The full variable domain, with the rest looked up from reference TRBV19 and TRBJ1-1, is DGGITQSPKYLFRKEGQNVTLSCEQNLNHDAMYWYRQDPGQGLRLIYYSQIVNDFQKGDIAEGYSVSREKKESFPLTVTSAQKNPTAFYLCASSMGQALGGTEAFFGQGTRLTVV.

This chain uses TRBV2 with TRBJ1-4; the match to TRBD1 covers 9 bases. CDR3 size: 14 residues. Germline V gene lookup returns CDR1 SNHLY and CDR2 FYNNEI. The trim removed 6 bases at V and 8 bases at J, leaving 7 bases unmatched. The CDR3 nucleotides are TGTGCCAGCAGGAGGACAGGGGATCGCGAAAAACTGTTTTTT. It specifies CASRRTGDREKLFF.

Only a few counts were recorded for this clone. Other DNA sequences in this specimen translate into the identical CDR3. V and J are TRBV19 and TRBJ2-6; D call uncertain. The germline gives CDR1 LNHDA, CDR2 SQIVND (reference sequence). Trimming took off 5 bases at V and 3 bases at J, with 5 bases between the two ends. CDR3 length equals 13 residues. The CDR3, as DNA: TGTGCCAGTAGTCCCAATGGGGCCAACGTCCTGACTTTC. As protein: CASSPNGANVLTF. Supplemented by reference TRBV19 and TRBJ2-6, the full variable domain reads DGGITQSPKYLFRKEGQNVTLSCEQNLNHDAMYWYRQDPGQGLRLIYYSQIVNDFQKGDIAEGYSVSREKKESFPLTVTSAQKNPTAFYLCASSPNGANVLTFGAGSRLTVL.

This clone came up a few times. The rearrangement uses TRBV6-6 and TRBJ2-3; tentative D call: TRBD2 (5 bases). Germline V gene data show CDR1 as MNHNY and CDR2 as SVGAGI (reference sequence). V was cut by 3 bases and J by 4 bases, with 11 bases left in between. This CDR3 spans 14 amino acids. CDR3 bases: TGTGCCAGCAGTTATTACGGAGCGGCAGATACGCAGTATTTT. It is translated as CASSYYGAADTQYF.

As concerns this clone: Other nucleotide sequences from this sample produce the same CDR3. The chain joins TRBV7-2 to TRBJ1-1; a possible D gene is TRBD1 (6 bases). CDR1 and CDR2 (germline): SGHTA, FQGNSA. This CDR3 has 14 residues. Trimming cost V 5 bases and J 2 bases, with 12 bases left between them. Here the CDR3 reads CASSLGGGNTEAFF. DNA of the CDR3: TGTGCCAGCAGCCTCGGGGGGGGCAACACTGAAGCTTTCTTT.

In its sample, this clone was seen a few times. V usage is TRBV15 and J usage is TRBJ1-3, with 9 bases aligning to TRBD1. The V gene end was trimmed by 2 bases and the J gene end by 5 bases; junction bases not matched to a gene: 4. Germline assignment: CDR1 LNHNV and CDR2 YYDKDF (reference sequence). This CDR3 has 15 residues. The CDR3 DNA reads TGTGCCACCAGCAGAATGGACAGGGGAAGAAACACCATATATTTT. Translation: CATSRMDRGRNTIYF.

This sequence joins TRBV11-2 and TRBJ1-6; maybe TRBD1 (5 bases). The V gene lost 0 bases and the J gene lost 8 bases, with 11 bases spanning the gap. Per germline, CDR1 SGHAT and CDR2 FQNNGV. CDR3 length: 15 residues. CDR3 in DNA: TGTGCCAGCAGCTTAGAAGCAGGGCCCCATTCACCCCTCCACTTT. Protein sequence: CASSLEAGPHSPLHF.

This clone turned up a few times. The chain combines TRBV4-2 with TRBJ2-3; 10 bases agree with TRBD2. From germline, CDR1 is LGHNA and CDR2 YNFKEQ. CDR3 size: 16 residues. V lost 3 bases and J lost 3; bases outside the gene matches: 6. CDR3 sequence (DNA): TGTGCCAGCAGCCAGTCAGCGGGGGGGCCAACAGATACGCAGTATTTT. Residues: CASSQSAGGPTDTQYF.

This chain uses TRBV6-5 with TRBJ1-5, with D maybe TRBD1 (5 bases). V lost 7 bases and J lost 4, with 11 bases in between. The CDR3 is 13 amino acids. The germline gives CDR1 MNHEY, CDR2 SVGAGI. Here the CDR3 reads CASTGDLNQPQHF. CDR3 sequence (DNA): TGTGCCAGCACGGGGGACCTTAATCAGCCCCAGCATTTT.

This clone was seen a few times. Distinct nucleotide sequences in the sample also encode this CDR3. V usage is TRBV6-5 and J usage is TRBJ1-2; no clear D. The CDR3 is made up of 12 amino acids. V was clipped by 8 bases and J by 0 bases, with 7 bases between them. Germline CDR1 and CDR2: MNHEY and SVGAGI. The chain's CDR3 is CASFGANYGYTF. DNA of the CDR3: TGTGCCAGCTTCGGGGCTAACTATGGCTACACCTTC.

As concerns this clone: At one boundary the junction diverges from the germline segment, which might be a read error. The chain is built from TRBV5-4 and TRBJ2-1; possible D gene TRBD1, 6 bases. Germline CDR1 reads SGHNT; CDR2 reads YYREEE (reference sequence). The CDR3 contains 15 residues. The DNA of the CDR3 is TGTGCCAGCAGTTTGGACAGTAGCTCCTACAATGAGCAGTTCTTC. Its protein is CASSLDSSSYNEQFF.

The chain couples TRBV27 to TRBJ1-3, with TRBD1 identical over 9 bases. With V trimmed by 8 bases and J by 3 bases, 5 bases remained unmatched. CDR1 MNHEY and CDR2 SMNVEV come from the germline V gene (reference sequence). This CDR3 spans 14 amino acids. The CDR3 loop reads CASPTGGGGNTIYF. DNA for the CDR3: TGTGCCAGCCCTACAGGGGGCGGTGGAAACACCATATATTTT.